These 19 T cell receptor beta chains were all obtained from the same sample, sequenced in a study of T cells in Graves' hyperthyroidism and ophthalmopathy. RNA transcripts yielded amplified TCR beta CDR3 regions. HTBI primers were employed in a first-round RT-PCR of the TCR CDR3. TCRdb re-called the multiplex PCR reads with MiXCR, one entry per CDR3 protein. The sample has about 840,000 distinct CDR3 sequences; over 35% are singletons. The sequencing input was blood. All receptors come from a young man with Graves' hyperthyroidism.

This clonotype was picked up many times. This chain connects TRBV14 to TRBJ1-1; unclear D gene. Germline V gene sequence: CDR1 SGHDN, CDR2 FVKESK. The CDR3 length is 13 residues. V lost 4 bases and J lost 3, with 9 bases in between. The CDR3 nucleotides read TGTGCCAGCAGCCCCGCGCCCGACACTGAAGCTTTCTTT. Translating it yields CASSPAPDTEAFF.

This clonotype was seen more than once but under ten times. CDR3 in amino acids: CSATSGRNPYEQYF. The DNA of the CDR3 is TGCAGTGCGACTAGCGGGAGAAACCCCTACGAGCAGTACTTC. The rearrangement links TRBV20-1 to TRBJ2-7; 12 bases match TRBD2. CDR1 and CDR2 (germline): DFQATT, SNEGSKA (reference sequence). V lost 6 bases and J lost 2; bases outside the gene matches: 5. The CDR3 is 14 residues long.

In this sample, this clonotype turned up many times. The V gene is TRBV9, the J gene TRBJ2-5, with D tentatively TRBD1 (5 bases). Looked up from germline, CDR1 is SGDLS and CDR2 is YYNGEE. The germline V and J ends were trimmed by 0 bases and 3 bases, with 9 bases remaining between them. The CDR3 length is 14 residues. The CDR3 loop reads CASSVGQLEETQYF. As DNA, the CDR3 is TGTGCCAGCAGCGTAGGACAGTTGGAAGAGACCCAGTACTTC. The whole variable domain, filled in from reference TRBV9 and TRBJ2-5, reads DSGVTQTPKHLITATGQRVTLRCSPRSGDLSVYWYQQSLDQGLQFLIQYYNGEERAKGNILERFSAQQFPDLHSELNLSSLELGDSALYFCASSVGQLEETQYFGPGTRLLVL.

This clonotype was detected ten times or more. The chain joins TRBV10-3 to TRBJ2-2; 14 bases are shared with TRBD2. CDR3 length: 16 residues. Germline values: CDR1 ENHRY, CDR2 SYGVKD. Trimming took 6 bases from V and 4 from J; bases not matched to a gene: 4. CDR3 region: CAISGTSGRSTGELFF. DNA for the CDR3: TGTGCCATCAGCGGGACTAGCGGGAGAAGCACCGGGGAGCTGTTTTTT.

V is TRBV29-1 and J is TRBJ2-2; 8 bases agree with TRBD1. Trimming took 8 bases from V and 7 from J; bases not matched to a gene: 12. Per the germline V gene, CDR1 is SQVTM and CDR2 is ANQGSEA. The length of the CDR3 is 14 residues. Written as DNA, the CDR3 is TGCAGCAGTGAAGTCAGGGGGCAGGGCGGGGAGCTGTTTTTT. The encoded protein is CSSEVRGQGGELFF.

This clonotype was detected only a few times. The rearrangement links TRBV20-1 to TRBJ1-5, with D tentatively TRBD1 (5 bases). The V gene lost 3 bases and the J gene lost 4 bases, with 19 bases spanning the gap. Germline V gene lookup returns CDR1 DFQATT and CDR2 SNEGSKA (reference sequence). This CDR3 region has 16 residues. The CDR3 region is CSASDMGRYLNQPQHF. The CDR3 bases are TGCAGTGCTAGCGACATGGGACGGTACCTAAATCAGCCCCAGCATTTT.

J is TRBJ2-7 and V is TRBV2; 9 bases align to TRBD2. J lost 5 bases, V lost 6 bases, and 8 bases had no gene match. Germline V CDR1 and CDR2: SNHLY, FYNNEI. The length of the CDR3 is 14 residues. CDR3 bases: TGTGCCAGCAGGGAGGCGGGGGGGCTCCACGAGCAGTACTTC. It specifies CASREAGGLHEQYF.

This clonotype has ten or more counts. The rearrangement uses TRBV29-1 and TRBJ1-5; possibly TRBD1 for D (6 bases). The germline V and J ends were trimmed by 6 bases and 4 bases, with 10 bases remaining between them. The CDR3 spans 12 residues. Germline lookup yields CDR1 SQVTM and CDR2 ANQGSEA. The CDR3 loop is CSVPTGNQPQHF. As DNA, the CDR3 is TGCAGCGTCCCAACAGGGAATCAGCCCCAGCATTTT.

This clonotype was seen ten or more times. The junction and the germline gene differ at one end; a read error may be behind it. This chain uses TRBV4-1 with TRBJ1-1; D unresolved. Germline V gene data show CDR1 as MGHRA and CDR2 as YSYEKL. The CDR3 has 13 residues. CDR3 bases: TGTGCCAGCAGCCAGGCCGGGAACACTGAAGCTTTCTTT. This translates into CASSQAGNTEAFF.

This clonotype has a count of ten or more. The chain uses TRBV29-1 and TRBJ1-1; D ambiguous. Trimming removed 5 bases from V and 0 bases from J, with 10 bases in between. Germline V gives CDR1 SQVTM, CDR2 ANQGSEA. The CDR3 spans 13 residues. CDR3 in DNA: TGCAGCGTTAGGAGTTTCATGAACACTGAAGCTTTCTTT. The encoded protein is CSVRSFMNTEAFF.

The chain employs TRBV7-3 and TRBJ2-3, with TRBD2 matching 8 bases. Germline trimming cut 4 bases from V and 0 bases from J; bases unmatched to any gene: 9. CDR3 length: 17 residues. The germline gives CDR1 SGHTA, CDR2 FQGTGA. CDR3 coding DNA: TGTGCCAGCAGCTCCCTGGCGGGGGGACATAGCACAGATACGCAGTATTTT. This gives the protein CASSSLAGGHSTDTQYF. The variable domain in full, with the rest retrieved from reference TRBV7-3 and TRBJ2-3, is GAGVSQTPSNKVTEKGKYVELRCDPISGHTALYWYRQSLGQGPEFLIYFQGTGAADDSGLPNDRFFAVRPEGSVSTLKIQRTERGDSAVYLCASSSLAGGHSTDTQYFGPGTRLTVL.

This clonotype has a count of ten or more. The chain uses TRBV15 and TRBJ2-5; D is uncertain. The CDR3 totals 14 residues. The germline V and J ends were trimmed by 1 base and 5 bases, with 11 bases remaining between them. CDR1 is LNHNV and CDR2 is YYDKDF in the germline V gene (reference sequence). Here the CDR3 reads CATSRGLGEETQYF. The CDR3 region has the DNA TGTGCCACCAGCAGAGGCCTAGGAGAGGAGACCCAGTACTTC. Drawing the rest from reference TRBV15 and TRBJ2-5, the complete variable domain is DAMVIQNPRYQVTQFGKPVTLSCSQTLNHNVMYWYQQKSSQAPKLLFHYYDKDFNNEADTPDNFQSRRPNTSFCFLDIRSPGLGDTAMYLCATSRGLGEETQYFGPGTRLLVL.

This chain uses TRBV28 with TRBJ2-5; D could derive from TRBD1 or TRBD2 (5 bases each). Germline V gene sequence: CDR1 MDHEN, CDR2 SYDVKM. The germline V and J ends were trimmed by 7 bases and 2 bases, with 14 bases remaining between them. The CDR3 spans 14 residues. CDR3 sequence (DNA): TGTGCCAGCACAGACCGGGACGGTCAAGAGACCCAGTACTTC. Its protein is CASTDRDGQETQYF.

In its sample, this clonotype was seen many times. CDR3 residues: CAISGRTGDNQPQHF. CDR3 coding DNA: TGTGCCATCAGTGGCCGGACAGGCGACAATCAGCCCCAGCATTTT. The chain combines TRBV10-3 with TRBJ1-5; 7 bases fit TRBD1. Germline V gene data show CDR1 as ENHRY and CDR2 as SYGVKD. Unmatched junction bases numbered 6, after V lost 4 bases and J lost 3 bases. The CDR3 is made up of 15 amino acids.

The chain joins TRBV5-8 to TRBJ2-5; 8 bases are shared with TRBD2. The junction had 10 bases not matched to a gene; V was cut back by 5 bases and J by 1 base. Germline V CDR1 and CDR2: SGHTS, YDEGEE. This CDR3 region has 16 residues. The chain's CDR3 is CASSEVVSGIQETQYF. The CDR3 DNA follows: TGTGCCAGCAGTGAAGTCGTTAGCGGGATCCAAGAGACCCAGTACTTC.

There are many counts of this clonotype. The chain has TRBV7-3 and TRBJ2-5; 7 nucleotides agree with TRBD1. The CDR3 extends over 16 amino acids. V lost 5 bases and J lost 3; bases outside the gene matches: 12. Germline-derived CDR1 and CDR2 are SGHTA and FQGTGA. The CDR3 coding sequence is TGTGCCAGCAGCCGCGGTACAGGGGCGGGTGAAGAGACCCAGTACTTC. Translated: CASSRGTGAGEETQYF.

As for this clonotype: A much more abundant neighbour one base away suggests this may be a read error. The V call is TRBV29-1, the J call TRBJ1-3, with unresolved D. This CDR3 has 11 amino acids. The germline V gene encodes CDR1 SQVTM and CDR2 ANQGSEA. CDR3 bases: TGCAGAGTGGTAGTTGGAAACACCATATATTTT. Residues: CRVVVGNTIYF.

The CDR3: CASSSKDVNSPPYGYTF. The DNA for the CDR3 is TGTGCCAGCAGTTCTAAAGATGTAAACAGTCCTCCCTATGGCTACACCTTC. The J gene is TRBJ1-2, the V gene TRBV7-6; D gene uncertain. Germline values: CDR1 SGHVS, CDR2 FNYEAQ. Trimming shortened V by 6 bases and J by 4 bases, and 24 bases separated the two germline ends. This CDR3 spans 17 amino acids.

Note on this clonotype: One junction end does not reproduce the germline sequence, and a read error may be involved. This chain links TRBV25-1 with TRBJ2-7; perhaps TRBD2 as D (6 bases). CDR3 length equals 14 residues. Germline CDR1 and CDR2: MGHDK and SYGVNS. CDR3 residues: CASSQGTPGYEQYF. The CDR3 DNA sequence: TGCGCCAGCAGCCAAGGGACTCCCGGTTACGAGCAGTACTTC.